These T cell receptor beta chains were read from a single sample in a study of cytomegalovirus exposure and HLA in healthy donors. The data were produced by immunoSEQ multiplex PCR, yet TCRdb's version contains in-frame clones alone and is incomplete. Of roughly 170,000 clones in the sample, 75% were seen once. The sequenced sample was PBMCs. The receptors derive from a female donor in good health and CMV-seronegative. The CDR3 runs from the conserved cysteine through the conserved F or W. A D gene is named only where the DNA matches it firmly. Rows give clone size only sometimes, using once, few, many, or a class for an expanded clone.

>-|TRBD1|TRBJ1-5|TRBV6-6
CASSPTGAGQPQHF
TGTGCCAGCAGTCCGACAGGGGCGGGACAGCCCCAGCATTTT
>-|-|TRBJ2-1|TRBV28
CASSSPGFDQFF
TGTGCCAGCAGTTCCCCAGGGTTCGATCAGTTCTTC
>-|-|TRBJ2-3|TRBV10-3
CAIRAGASTDTQYF
TGTGCCATCAGGGCGGGGGCTAGCACAGATACGCAGTATTTT
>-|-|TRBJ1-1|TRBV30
CASQRAEAFF
TGTGCCTCCCAAAGAGCCGAAGCTTTCTTT
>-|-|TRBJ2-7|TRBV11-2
CASSPGFSSYEQYF
TGTGCCAGCAGCCCCGGGTTCTCCTCCTACGAGCAGTACTTC
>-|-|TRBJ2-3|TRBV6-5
CASSYSPRDTQYF
TGTGCCAGCAGTTACTCCCCGAGGGATACGCAGTATTTT
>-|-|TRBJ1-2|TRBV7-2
CASSLMGRTTNNGYTF
TGTGCCAGCAGCTTAATGGGAAGGACAACCAATAATGGCTACACCTTC
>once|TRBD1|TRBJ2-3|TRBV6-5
CASSLGQGGDTQYF
TGTGCCAGCAGCTTAGGACAGGGCGGGGATACGCAGTATTTT
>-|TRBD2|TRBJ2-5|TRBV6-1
CASSEPGLARETQYF
TGTGCCAGCAGTGAACCCGGACTAGCGAGGGAGACCCAGTACTTC
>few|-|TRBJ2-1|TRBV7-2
CASSLQLYNEQFF
TGTGCCAGCAGCCTACAGCTGTACAATGAGCAGTTCTTC
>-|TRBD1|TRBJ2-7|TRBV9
CASSGPDRGYEQYF
TGTGCCAGCAGCGGACCGGACAGGGGTTACGAGCAGTACTTC
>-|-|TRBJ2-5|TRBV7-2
CASSPSETQYF
TGTGCCAGCAGCCCTTCGGAGACCCAGTACTTC
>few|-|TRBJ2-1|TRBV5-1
CASSFSLEEQFF
TGCGCCAGCAGCTTCTCCCTCGAGGAGCAGTTCTTC
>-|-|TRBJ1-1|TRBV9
CASSVEGDMNTEAFF
TGTGCCAGCAGCGTAGAAGGGGACATGAACACTGAAGCTTTCTTT
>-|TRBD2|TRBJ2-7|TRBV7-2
CASSQAGYEQYF
TGTGCCAGCAGCCAAGCGGGATACGAGCAGTACTTC
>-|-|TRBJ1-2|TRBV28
CASTPFTADGGYTF
TGTGCCAGCACCCCATTTACAGCTGATGGTGGCTACACCTTC
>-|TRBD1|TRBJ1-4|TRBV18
CASSPRTGLNEKLFF
TGTGCCAGCTCACCAAGGACAGGGCTTAATGAAAAACTGTTTTTT
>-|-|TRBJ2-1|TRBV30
CAWSVLSYNEQFF
TGTGCCTGGAGTGTCTTATCCTACAATGAGCAGTTCTTC
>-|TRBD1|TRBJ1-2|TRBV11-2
CASSSDRGGYGYTF
TGTGCCAGCAGCTCCGACAGGGGTGGCTATGGCTACACCTTC
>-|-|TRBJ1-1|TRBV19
CASSQDRSRNTEAFF
TGTGCCAGTAGCCAGGACAGATCAAGGAACACTGAAGCTTTCTTT
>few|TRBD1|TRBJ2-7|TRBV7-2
CASSLRDRDEQYF
TGTGCCAGCAGCTTGAGGGACAGGGACGAGCAGTACTTC
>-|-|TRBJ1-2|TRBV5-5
CASSLVRGSDGYTF
TGTGCCAGCAGCTTGGTTCGGGGGTCGGATGGCTACACCTTC
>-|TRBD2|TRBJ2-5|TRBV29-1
CSVGLAEKETQYF
TGCAGCGTCGGACTAGCGGAAAAAGAGACCCAGTACTTC
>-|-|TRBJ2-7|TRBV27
CASATGPAFSYEQYF
TGTGCCAGCGCAACAGGGCCCGCCTTTTCCTACGAGCAGTACTTC
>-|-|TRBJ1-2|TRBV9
CASSADGSYGYTF
TGTGCCAGCAGCGCCGACGGGTCCTATGGCTACACCTTC
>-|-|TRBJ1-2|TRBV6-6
CASREGANYGYTF
TGTGCCAGCAGGGAAGGAGCTAACTATGGCTACACCTTC
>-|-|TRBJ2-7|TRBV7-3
CASSPMGGQTYEQYF
TGTGCCAGCAGCCCAATGGGGGGACAGACCTACGAGCAGTACTTC
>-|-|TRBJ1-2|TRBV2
CASRSGPNYGYTF
TGTGCCAGCAGGTCTGGCCCGAACTATGGCTACACCTTC
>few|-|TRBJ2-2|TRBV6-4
CASTGGETGELFF
TGTGCCAGCACAGGAGGGGAAACCGGGGAGCTGTTTTTT
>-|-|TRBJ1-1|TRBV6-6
CASSQQGSTTEAFF
TGTGCCAGCAGCCAACAGGGATCAACCACTGAAGCTTTCTTT
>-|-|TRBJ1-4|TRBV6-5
CASSPPGNEKLFF
TGTGCCAGCAGTCCCCCGGGTAATGAAAAACTGTTTTTT
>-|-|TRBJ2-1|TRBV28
CASTPPVWSYNEQFF
TGTGCCAGCACCCCACCGGTATGGTCCTACAATGAGCAGTTCTTC
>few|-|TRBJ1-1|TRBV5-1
CASSPGGGTEAFF
TGCGCCAGCAGCCCCGGGGGGGGAACTGAAGCTTTCTTT
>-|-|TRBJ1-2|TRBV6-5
CASSPGAGYTF
TGTGCCAGCAGTCCAGGGGCTGGCTACACCTTC
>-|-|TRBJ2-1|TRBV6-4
CASSDDSGSYNEQFF
TGTGCCAGCAGTGACGACTCGGGCTCCTACAATGAGCAGTTCTTC
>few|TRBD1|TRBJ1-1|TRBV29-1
CSAQGTEAFF
TGCAGCGCACAGGGGACTGAAGCTTTCTTT
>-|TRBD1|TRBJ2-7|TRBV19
CASSPGQGAFNEQYF
TGTGCCAGTAGCCCCGGACAGGGGGCGTTCAACGAGCAGTACTTC
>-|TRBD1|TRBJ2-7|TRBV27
CASRSPGRGLNEQYF
TGTGCCAGCCGATCCCCCGGCAGGGGGCTCAACGAGCAGTACTTC
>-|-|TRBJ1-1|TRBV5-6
CASSLAGYDTEAFF
TGTGCCAGCAGCTTGGCGGGTTACGACACTGAAGCTTTCTTT
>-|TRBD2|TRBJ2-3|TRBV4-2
CASSQRTSGSSDTQYF
TGTGCCAGCAGCCAAAGGACTAGCGGGAGTTCAGATACGCAGTATTTT
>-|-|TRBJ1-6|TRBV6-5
CASSRQRDNSPLHF
TGTGCCAGCAGCAGACAGCGTGATAATTCACCCCTCCACTTT
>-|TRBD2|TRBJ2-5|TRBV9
CASSVGGGSLETQYF
TGTGCCAGCAGCGTAGGCGGCGGGAGTTTGGAGACCCAGTACTTC
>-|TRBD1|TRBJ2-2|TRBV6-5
CASSRETGLTGELFF
TGTGCCAGCAGTCGAGAGACAGGGTTGACCGGGGAGCTGTTTTTT
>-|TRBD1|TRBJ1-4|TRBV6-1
CASGTGPGEKLFF
TGTGCCAGCGGGACAGGGCCTGGGGAAAAACTGTTTTTT
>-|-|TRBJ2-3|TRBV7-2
CASSKMLVLSDTQYF
TGTGCCAGCAGCAAGATGCTAGTTTTATCAGATACGCAGTATTTT
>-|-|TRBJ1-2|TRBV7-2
CASSGDSIPYYGYTF
TGTGCCAGCAGCGGCGACAGCATTCCGTACTATGGCTACACCTTC
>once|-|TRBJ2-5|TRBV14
CASSLGETQYF
TGTGCCAGCAGCCTCGGGGAGACCCAGTACTTC
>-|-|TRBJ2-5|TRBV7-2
CASSLGGPGETQYF
TGTGCCAGCAGCTTAGGAGGCCCTGGGGAGACCCAGTACTTC
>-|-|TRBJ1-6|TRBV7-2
CASSLSLSNSPLHF
TGTGCCAGCAGCTTATCCCTAAGTAATTCACCCCTCCACTTT